This TCR beta chain emerged from a study of PD-1 blockade in mismatch repair-deficient tumors. Some clones are missing from TCRdb's copy, which holds only in-frame ones; the method was immunoSEQ multiplex PCR. Of several thousand clones detected, 87% appear once; the ten largest clones hold roughly 14%. Stated time point: roughly ten-day in vitro stimulation with candidate mutation-associated neoantigen peptide 1. A roughly ten-day in vitro culture was run per each of about seven reactive peptides. Baseline for clone expansion was a parallel culture with no peptide. General study results and limits: Tumor-resident clones, often absent from pretreatment blood, expanded after pembrolizumab and then contracted.

In regard to this clone: The antigen is unknown.

Source: cells cultured in vitro, taken from a patient treated with pembrolizumab. The receptor was derived from an adult with mismatch repair-deficient cancer.

The CDR3 DNA follows: TGCGCCAGCAGCTTTGGGGGACAAGAGACCCAGTACTTC. It yields the protein CASSFGGQETQYF. This chain uses TRBV5-1 with TRBJ2-5; D possibly matches TRBD1 or TRBD2 (5 bases each). The CDR3 is 13 amino acids. CDR1 and CDR2 from the germline V gene are SGHRS and YFSETQ. The V end was cut by 2 bases, the J end by 2 bases, with 7 bases between.